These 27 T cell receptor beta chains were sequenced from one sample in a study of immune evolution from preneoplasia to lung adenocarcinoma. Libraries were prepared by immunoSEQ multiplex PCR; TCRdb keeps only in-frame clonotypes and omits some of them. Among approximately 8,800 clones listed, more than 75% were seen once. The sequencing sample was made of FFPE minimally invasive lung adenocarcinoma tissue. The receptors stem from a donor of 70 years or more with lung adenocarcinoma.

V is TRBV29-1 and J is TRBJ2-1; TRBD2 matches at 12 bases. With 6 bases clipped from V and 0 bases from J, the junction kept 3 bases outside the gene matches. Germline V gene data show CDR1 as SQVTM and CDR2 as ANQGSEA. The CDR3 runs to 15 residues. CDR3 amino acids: CSVPGLAGSYNEQFF. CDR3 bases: TGCAGCGTCCCGGGACTAGCGGGCTCCTACAATGAGCAGTTCTTC.

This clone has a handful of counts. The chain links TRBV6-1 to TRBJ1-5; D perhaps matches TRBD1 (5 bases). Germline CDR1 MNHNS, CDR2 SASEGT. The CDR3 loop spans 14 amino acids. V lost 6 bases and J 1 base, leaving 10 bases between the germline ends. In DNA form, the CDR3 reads TGTGCCAGCAGCCTATCAGGGAGCAATCAGCCCCAGCATTTT. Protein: CASSLSGSNQPQHF.

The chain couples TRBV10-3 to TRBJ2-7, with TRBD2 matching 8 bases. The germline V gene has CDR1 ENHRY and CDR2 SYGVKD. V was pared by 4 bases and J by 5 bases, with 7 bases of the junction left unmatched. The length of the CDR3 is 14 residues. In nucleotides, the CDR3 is TGTGCCATCAGTGTCGGGAGGGCCGAGAACGAGCAGTACTTC. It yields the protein CAISVGRAENEQYF.

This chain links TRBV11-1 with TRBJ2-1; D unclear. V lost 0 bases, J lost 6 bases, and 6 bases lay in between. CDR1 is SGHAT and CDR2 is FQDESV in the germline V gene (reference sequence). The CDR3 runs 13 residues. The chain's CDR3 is CASSLAYSNEQFF. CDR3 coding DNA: TGTGCCAGCAGCTTAGCTTACTCCAATGAGCAGTTCTTC.

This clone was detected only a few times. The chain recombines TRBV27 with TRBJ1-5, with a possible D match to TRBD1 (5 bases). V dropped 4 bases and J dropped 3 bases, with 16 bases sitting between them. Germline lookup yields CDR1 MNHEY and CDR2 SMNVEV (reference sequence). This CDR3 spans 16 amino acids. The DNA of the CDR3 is TGTGCCAGCAGTTCAACGGGGGGTTCACCCAATCAGCCCCAGCATTTT. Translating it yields CASSSTGGSPNQPQHF.

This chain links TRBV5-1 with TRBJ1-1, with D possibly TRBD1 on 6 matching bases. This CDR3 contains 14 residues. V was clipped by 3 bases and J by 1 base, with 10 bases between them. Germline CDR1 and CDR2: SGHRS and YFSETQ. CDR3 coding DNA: TGCGCCAGCAGCTCCACAGGGTGGAACACTGAAGCTTTCTTT. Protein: CASSSTGWNTEAFF.

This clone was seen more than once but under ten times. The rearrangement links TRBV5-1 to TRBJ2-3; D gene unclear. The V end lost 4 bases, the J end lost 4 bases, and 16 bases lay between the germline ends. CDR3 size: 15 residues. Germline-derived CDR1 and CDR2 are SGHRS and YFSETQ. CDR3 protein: CASSAGSSLPDTQYF. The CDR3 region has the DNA TGCGCCAGCAGCGCAGGATCCTCACTCCCAGATACGCAGTATTTT.

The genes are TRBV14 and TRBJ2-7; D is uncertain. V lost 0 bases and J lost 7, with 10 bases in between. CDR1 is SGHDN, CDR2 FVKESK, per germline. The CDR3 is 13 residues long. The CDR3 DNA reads TGTGCCAGCAGCCAAGATTTAAGACGGGAGCAGTACTTC. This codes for CASSQDLRREQYF.

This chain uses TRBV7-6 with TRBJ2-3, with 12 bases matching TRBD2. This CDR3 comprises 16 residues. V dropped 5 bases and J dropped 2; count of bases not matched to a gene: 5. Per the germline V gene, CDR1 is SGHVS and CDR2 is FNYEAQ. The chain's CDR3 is CASSRRTSGNTDTQYF. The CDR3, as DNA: TGTGCCAGCAGCCGAAGGACTAGCGGGAACACAGATACGCAGTATTTT. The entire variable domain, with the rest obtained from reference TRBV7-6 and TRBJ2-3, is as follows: GAGVSQSPRYKVTKRGQDVALRCDPISGHVSLYWYRQALGQGPEFLTYFNYEAQQDKSGLPNDRFSAERPEGSISTLTIQRTEQRDSAMYRCASSRRTSGNTDTQYFGPGTRLTVL.

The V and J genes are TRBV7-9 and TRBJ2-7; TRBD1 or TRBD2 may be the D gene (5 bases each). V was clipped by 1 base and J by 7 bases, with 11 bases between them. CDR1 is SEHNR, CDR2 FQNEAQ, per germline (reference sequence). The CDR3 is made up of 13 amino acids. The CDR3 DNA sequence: TGTGCCAGCAGCTTAGTAAGCGAGGGGGAGCAGTACTTC. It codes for CASSLVSEGEQYF.

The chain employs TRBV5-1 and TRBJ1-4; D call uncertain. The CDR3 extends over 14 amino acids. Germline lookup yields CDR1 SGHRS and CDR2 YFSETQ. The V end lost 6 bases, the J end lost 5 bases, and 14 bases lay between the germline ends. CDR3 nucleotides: TGCGCCAGCACCTACCAAGGGCCGAATGAAAAACTGTTTTTT. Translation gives CASTYQGPNEKLFF.

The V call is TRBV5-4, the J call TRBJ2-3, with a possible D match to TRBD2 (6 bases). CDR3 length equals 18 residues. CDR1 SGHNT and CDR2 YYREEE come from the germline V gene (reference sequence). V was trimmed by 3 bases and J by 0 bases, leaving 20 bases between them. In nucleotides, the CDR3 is TGTGCCAGCAGCTCCCAGAGGGGCGGGACCCATAGCACAGATACGCAGTATTTT. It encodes CASSSQRGGTHSTDTQYF. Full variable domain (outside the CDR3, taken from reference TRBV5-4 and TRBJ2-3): ETGVTQSPTHLIKTRGQQVTLRCSSQSGHNTVSWYQQALGQGPQFIFQYYREEENGRGNFPPRFSGLQFPNYSSELNVNALELDDSALYLCASSSQRGGTHSTDTQYFGPGTRLTVL.

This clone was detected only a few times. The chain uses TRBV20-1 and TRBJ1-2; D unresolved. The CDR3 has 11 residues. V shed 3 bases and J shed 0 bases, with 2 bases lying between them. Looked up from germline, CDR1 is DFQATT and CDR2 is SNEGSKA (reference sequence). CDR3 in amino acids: CSASPNYGYTF. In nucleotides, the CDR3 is TGCAGTGCTAGTCCTAACTATGGCTACACCTTC.

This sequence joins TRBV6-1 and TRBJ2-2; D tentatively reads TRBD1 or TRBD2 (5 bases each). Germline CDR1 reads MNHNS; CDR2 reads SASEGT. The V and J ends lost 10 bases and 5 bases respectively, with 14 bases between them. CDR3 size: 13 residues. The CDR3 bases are TGTGCCACAGTACGGGACCAAACCGGGGAGCTGTTTTTT. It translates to CATVRDQTGELFF.

The CDR3: CSAWTVQAFF. The CDR3 region has the DNA TGCAGCGCTTGGACCGTTCAAGCTTTCTTT. The chain joins TRBV29-1 to TRBJ1-1; D not resolved. The germline V gene has CDR1 SQVTM and CDR2 ANQGSEA. The CDR3 extends over 10 amino acids. V was pared by 7 bases and J by 9 bases, with 12 bases between.

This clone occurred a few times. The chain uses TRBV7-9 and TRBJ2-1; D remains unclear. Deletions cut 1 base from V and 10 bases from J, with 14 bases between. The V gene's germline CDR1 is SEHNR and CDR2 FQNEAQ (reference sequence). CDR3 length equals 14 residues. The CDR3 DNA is TGTGCCAGCAGCTTAGATAGCTCGCTTGGGGAGCAGTTCTTC. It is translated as CASSLDSSLGEQFF.

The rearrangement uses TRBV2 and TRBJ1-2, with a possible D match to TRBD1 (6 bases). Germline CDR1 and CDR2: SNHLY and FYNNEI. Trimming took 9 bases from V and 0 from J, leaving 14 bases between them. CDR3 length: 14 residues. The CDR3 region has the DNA TGTGCCAGACTCCGGGACAAAACTAACTATGGCTACACCTTC. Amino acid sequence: CARLRDKTNYGYTF.

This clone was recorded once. The CDR3 DNA reads as TGCGCCAGCGGAACTAGCCACGAGACCCAGTACTTC. This sequence encodes CASGTSHETQYF. This chain connects TRBV10-2 to TRBJ2-5; D perhaps matches TRBD2 (6 bases). The CDR3 runs to 12 residues. Germline lookup yields CDR1 WSHSY and CDR2 SAAADI. V was trimmed by 8 bases and J by 5 bases, leaving 12 bases between them.

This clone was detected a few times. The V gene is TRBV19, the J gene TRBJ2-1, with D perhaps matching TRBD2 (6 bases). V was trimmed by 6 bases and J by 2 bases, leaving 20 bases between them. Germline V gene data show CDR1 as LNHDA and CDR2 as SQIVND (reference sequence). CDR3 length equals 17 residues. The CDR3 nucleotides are TGTGCCAGTAGAGGGGAGGCCCTAGCCAAGCCCTACAATGAGCAGTTCTTC. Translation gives CASRGEALAKPYNEQFF.

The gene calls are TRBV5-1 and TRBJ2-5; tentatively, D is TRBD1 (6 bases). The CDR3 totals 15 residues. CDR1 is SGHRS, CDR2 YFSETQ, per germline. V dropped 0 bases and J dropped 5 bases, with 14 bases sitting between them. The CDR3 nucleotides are TGCGCCAGCAGCTTGGATGGGACAAATATGGAGACCCAGTACTTC. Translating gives CASSLDGTNMETQYF.

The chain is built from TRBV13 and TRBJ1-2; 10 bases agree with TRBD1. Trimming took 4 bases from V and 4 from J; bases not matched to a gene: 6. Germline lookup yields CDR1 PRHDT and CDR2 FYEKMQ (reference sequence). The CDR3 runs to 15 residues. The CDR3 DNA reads TGTGCCAGCAGCTCCCGGGACAGGGGCTTCTATGGCTACACCTTC. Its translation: CASSSRDRGFYGYTF.

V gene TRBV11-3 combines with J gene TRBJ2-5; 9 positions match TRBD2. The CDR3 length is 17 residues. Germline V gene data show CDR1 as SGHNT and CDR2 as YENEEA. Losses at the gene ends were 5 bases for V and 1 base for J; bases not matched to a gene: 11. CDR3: CASSPGGASGAQETQYF. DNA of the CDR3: TGTGCCAGCAGCCCTGGGGGTGCTAGCGGGGCCCAAGAGACCCAGTACTTC.

The DNA for the CDR3 is TGTGCCAGCACCTCGGACGGAAGGAACACTGAAGCTTTCTTT. The encoded protein is CASTSDGRNTEAFF. This chain connects TRBV2 to TRBJ1-1; no reliable D call. V shed 7 bases and J shed 1 base, with 13 bases lying between them. This CDR3 spans 14 amino acids. Germline V lookup: CDR1 SNHLY, CDR2 FYNNEI.

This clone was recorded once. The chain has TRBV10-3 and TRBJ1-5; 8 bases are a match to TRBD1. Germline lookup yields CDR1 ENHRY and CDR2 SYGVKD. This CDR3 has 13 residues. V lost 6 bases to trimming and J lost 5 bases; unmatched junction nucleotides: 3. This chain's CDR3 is CAISLTGDQPQHF. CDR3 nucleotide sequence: TGTGCCATCAGCCTGACAGGGGATCAGCCCCAGCATTTT.

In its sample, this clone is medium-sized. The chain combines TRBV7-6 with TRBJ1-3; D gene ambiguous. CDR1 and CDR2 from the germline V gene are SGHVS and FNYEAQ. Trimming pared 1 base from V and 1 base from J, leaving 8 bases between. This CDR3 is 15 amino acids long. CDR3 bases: TGTGCCAGCAGCTTAGGAGGAGCTTCTGGAAACACCATATATTTT. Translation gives CASSLGGASGNTIYF.

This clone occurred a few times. The CDR3 DNA reads as TGTGCCAGTAGTATAGGAGGGGGGGCGAGCAATCAGCCCCAGCATTTT. The encoded protein is CASSIGGGASNQPQHF. The chain combines TRBV19 with TRBJ1-5, with a tentative D call TRBD1 (6 bases). V lost 1 base and J lost 1, with 11 bases in between. CDR1 is LNHDA, CDR2 SQIVND, per germline (reference sequence). The length of the CDR3 is 16 residues.

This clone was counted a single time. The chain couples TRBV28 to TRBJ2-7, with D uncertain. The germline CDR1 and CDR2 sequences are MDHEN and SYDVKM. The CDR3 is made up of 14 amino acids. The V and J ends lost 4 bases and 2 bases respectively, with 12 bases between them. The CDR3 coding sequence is TGTGCCAGCAGTTCTCCCCTGTCCCCCTACGAGCAGTACTTC. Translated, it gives CASSSPLSPYEQYF.